This T cell receptor (beta chain) was profiled in a study of T cells in Graves' hyperthyroidism and ophthalmopathy. The source material, RNA transcripts, was used to amplify TCR beta CDR3 regions. In the first-round RT-PCR of the TCR CDR3, the HTBI primer set was used. Using its own MiXCR run on the multiplex PCR reads, TCRdb lists one record per CDR3 protein. The sample lists 350,000 to 400,000 distinct CDR3 sequences; over 15% were seen once. Germline CDR1 reads MNHEY; CDR2 reads SVGAGI. The CDR3 loop spans 16 amino acids. The ends lost 2 bases at V and 5 bases at J; junction bases unmatched: 11. V is TRBV6-5 and J is TRBJ2-5; 7 positions match TRBD2. Sequencing used blood. The clonotype originates from a woman in her late teens or twenties with Graves' hyperthyroidism. The chain's CDR3 is CASSYLAVGLRETQYF. The CDR3 DNA reads as TGTGCCAGCAGTTACCTAGCGGTGGGCCTACGCGAGACCCAGTACTTC.